This T cell receptor (beta chain) was sequenced during a study of shared clonotypes between healthy human individuals. V shed 4 bases and J shed 1 base, with 7 bases lying between them. Germline V CDR1 and CDR2: MNHNY, SVGAGI (reference sequence). The CDR3 runs to 13 residues. Generated by immunoSEQ multiplex PCR, the TCRdb table keeps only in-frame clones and is missing some. The sample contains roughly 1,500,000 clones, under 99% of which appear only once. In regard to this clone: Different DNA sequences within this sample yield the same CDR3.

The sequence was obtained from a young man in good health. Material: naive CD4+ T cells sorted from blood. The subset here: CD45RA+ positively selected. V and J are TRBV6-6 and TRBJ2-5; D remains unclear. The CDR3 DNA reads TGTGCCAGCAGTTCACCGGTCCAAGAGACCCAGTACTTC. This translates into CASSSPVQETQYF.